This passage covers 14 T cell receptor beta chains from one sample sequenced in a study of blood T cell repertoires in COVID-19. Sequenced by immunoSEQ multiplex PCR; TCRdb stores in-frame clones only, minus some. The profile covers approximately 350,000 clones, with roughly 87% appearing a single time and approximately 5.4% taken by the ten largest. Sequenced sample: PBMCs or T cells enriched from blood (not recorded which). These receptors all stem from a woman aged 45 to 65 who had recovered from COVID-19.

The CDR3 protein is CASSFSSGAEAFF. DNA for the CDR3: TGTGCCAGCAGTTTCTCCAGCGGCGCTGAAGCTTTCTTT. The rearrangement links TRBV6-2 or TRBV6-3 to TRBJ1-1; D is uncertain. Trimming took 4 bases from V and 6 from J, leaving 12 bases between them. The CDR3 contains 13 residues. Germline CDR1 reads MNHEY; CDR2 reads SVGEGT.

The chain links TRBV11-3 to TRBJ1-1; D gene ambiguous. Per germline, CDR1 SGHNT and CDR2 YENEEA. The V end lost 1 base, the J end lost 2 bases, and 8 bases lay between the germline ends. This CDR3 has 14 residues. The chain's CDR3 is CASSLVAANTEAFF. The CDR3 DNA reads TGTGCCAGCAGCTTAGTTGCGGCTAACACTGAAGCTTTCTTT.

The rearrangement uses TRBV6-5 and TRBJ1-1, with 7 bases fitting TRBD1. Germline trimming cut 5 bases from V and 0 bases from J; bases unmatched to any gene: 6. CDR1 and CDR2 from the germline V gene are MNHEY and SVGAGI. The CDR3 spans 15 residues. This CDR3 is CASSTNRGMNTEAFF. The CDR3 DNA follows: TGTGCCAGCAGTACCAACAGGGGCATGAACACTGAAGCTTTCTTT.

The chain links TRBV9 to TRBJ2-2, with 8 bases matching TRBD1. This CDR3 is 16 amino acids long. Unmatched junction bases numbered 5, after V lost 4 bases and J lost 0 bases. The germline V gene has CDR1 SGDLS and CDR2 YYNGEE. The CDR3 sequence is CASSSRTGSNTGELFF. DNA of the CDR3: TGTGCCAGCAGCAGCCGGACAGGGTCGAACACCGGGGAGCTGTTTTTT. Using reference TRBV9 and TRBJ2-2 for the parts outside the CDR3, the full variable domain is DSGVTQTPKHLITATGQRVTLRCSPRSGDLSVYWYQQSLDQGLQFLIQYYNGEERAKGNILERFSAQQFPDLHSELNLSSLELGDSALYFCASSSRTGSNTGELFFGEGSRLTVL.

The chain employs TRBV19 and TRBJ2-3; perhaps TRBD2 as D (7 bases). Germline V gene sequence: CDR1 LNHDA, CDR2 SQIVND (reference sequence). The CDR3 consists of 13 residues. V lost 6 bases, J lost 5 bases, and 12 bases lay in between. The CDR3 nucleotides read TGTGCCAGTAGCGGACTAGGGGGAGATACGCAGTATTTT. Translation: CASSGLGGDTQYF.

This clone has just a few counts. The chain carries TRBV27 and TRBJ2-7, with a weak D call TRBD2 (5 bases). This CDR3 is 14 amino acids long. The germline V and J ends were trimmed by 5 bases and 3 bases, with 14 bases remaining between them. Germline V CDR1 and CDR2: MNHEY, SMNVEV (reference sequence). For the CDR3, the DNA is TGTGCCAGCAGTCCGAGGACCGGGATCTACGAGCAGTACTTC. It is translated as CASSPRTGIYEQYF.

The chain combines TRBV9 with TRBJ1-2; 7 bases fit TRBD1. The CDR3 runs 14 residues. J was trimmed by 5 bases and V by 3 bases; bases with no gene match: 7. Germline V lookup: CDR1 SGDLS, CDR2 YYNGEE. The CDR3 protein is CASSARMGQYGYTF. The DNA of the CDR3 is TGTGCCAGCAGCGCCCGGATGGGACAGTATGGCTACACCTTC. Based on the CDR3 plus reference TRBV9 and TRBJ1-2, the full variable domain is DSGVTQTPKHLITATGQRVTLRCSPRSGDLSVYWYQQSLDQGLQFLIQYYNGEERAKGNILERFSAQQFPDLHSELNLSSLELGDSALYFCASSARMGQYGYTFGSGTRLTVV.

CDR3 sequence (DNA): TGCAGCGTTCGGCAGGGGCCTATGAACACTGAAGCTTTCTTT. Residues: CSVRQGPMNTEAFF. The chain carries TRBV29-1 and TRBJ1-1; D might be TRBD1 (6 bases). The CDR3 consists of 14 residues. Germline-derived CDR1 and CDR2 are SQVTM and ANQGSEA. Trimming took off 5 bases at V and 0 bases at J, with 13 bases between the two ends.

V is TRBV12-3 or TRBV12-4 and J is TRBJ2-7; D unresolved. V was trimmed by 5 bases and J by 4 bases, leaving 9 bases between them. The CDR3 length is 12 residues. CDR3 amino acids: CASSIQIYEQYF. DNA for the CDR3: TGTGCCAGCAGTATCCAGATTTACGAGCAGTACTTC.

A single count supports this clone. This chain joins TRBV7-2 and TRBJ2-3, with TRBD2 matching over 14 bases. The germline gives CDR1 SGHTA, CDR2 FQGNSA. Losses at the gene ends were 2 bases for V and 0 bases for J; bases not matched to a gene: 7. The CDR3 has 19 amino acids. CDR3 region: CASSLLGLAGGTSTDTQYF. DNA of the CDR3: TGTGCCAGCAGCTTATTAGGACTAGCGGGGGGTACTAGCACAGATACGCAGTATTTT. Full variable domain (remainder filled in from reference TRBV7-2 and TRBJ2-3): GAGVSQSPSNKVTEKGKDVELRCDPISGHTALYWYRQSLGQGLEFLIYFQGNSAPDKSGLPSDRFSAERTGGSVSTLTIQRTQQEDSAVYLCASSLLGLAGGTSTDTQYFGPGTRLTVL.

CDR3 sequence (DNA): TGTGCCAGCAGCTGGGACTCGAGGCGGGAGCAGTACTTC. This codes for CASSWDSRREQYF. The chain couples TRBV7-2 to TRBJ2-7, with D tentatively TRBD2 (6 bases). Trimming shortened V by 4 bases and J by 7 bases, and 14 bases separated the two germline ends. The CDR3 spans 13 residues. Germline values: CDR1 SGHTA, CDR2 FQGNSA.

This clone has only one observation. The chain combines TRBV27 with TRBJ2-3, with TRBD2 matching 9 bases. The trim removed 5 bases at V and 2 bases at J, leaving 5 bases unmatched. Germline lookup yields CDR1 MNHEY and CDR2 SMNVEV (reference sequence). The CDR3 consists of 15 residues. CDR3 sequence (DNA): TGTGCCAGCAGTGGTAGCGGGGGCACCACAGATACGCAGTATTTT. Translation gives CASSGSGGTTDTQYF.

This clone was counted between two and nine times. The rearrangement uses TRBV5-8 and TRBJ2-1, with TRBD2 matching 8 bases. The germline V gene has CDR1 SGHTS and CDR2 YDEGEE. V lost 3 bases to trimming and J lost 6 bases; unmatched junction nucleotides: 8. The CDR3 is 15 residues long. CDR3 in DNA: TGTGCCAGCAGCTCAAGCGGGAGAGAAAGCAATGAGCAGTTCTTC. Its translation: CASSSSGRESNEQFF.

The J gene is TRBJ2-7, the V gene TRBV12-3 or TRBV12-4; the D gene is possibly TRBD1 (6 bases). The ends were cut back, 7 bases at V and 3 bases at J, with 13 bases in the middle. The CDR3 loop spans 13 amino acids. The DNA of the CDR3 is TGTGCCAGCACATCAACAGGGCGCTACGAGCAGTACTTC. Its translation: CASTSTGRYEQYF.